These 26 T cell receptor beta chains originate from one sample sequenced in a study of tumor-infiltrating lymphocytes in localized non-small cell lung cancer. TCRdb keeps only in-frame clones here, not all; method: immunoSEQ multiplex PCR. Among 15,000 to 20,000 clones listed, 73% were seen once. The sequenced sample was lung tumor tissue. Source of these receptors: a human donor with non-small cell lung cancer.

The CDR3 here is CASSLGTGGEQYF. In DNA, the CDR3 is TGCGCCAGCAGCCTCGGGACAGGGGGCGAGCAGTACTTC. V gene TRBV5-1 combines with J gene TRBJ2-7, with 11 bases identical to TRBD1. There are 13 residues in the CDR3. Germline values: CDR1 SGHRS, CDR2 YFSETQ. The trim removed 4 bases at V and 6 bases at J, leaving 3 bases unmatched.

The chain recombines TRBV30 with TRBJ1-2, with D perhaps TRBD1 (5 bases). With 6 bases removed from V and 1 base from J, the gap between germline ends came to 9 bases. The length of the CDR3 is 12 residues. Germline CDR1 is GTSNPN and CDR2 is SVGIG (reference sequence). CDR3 DNA sequence: TGTGCCTGCCACGACAGTAACTATGGCTACACCTTC. It translates to CACHDSNYGYTF.

The rearrangement links TRBV27 to TRBJ1-3; D is uncertain. The CDR3 length is 14 residues. Trimming left V 6 bases short and J 4 bases short, with 13 bases between. Germline V gene lookup returns CDR1 MNHEY and CDR2 SMNVEV (reference sequence). In nucleotides, the CDR3 is TGTGCCAGCAGCCCGCTTTTAAACGGAAACACCATATATTTT. Translation gives CASSPLLNGNTIYF.

The CDR3 coding sequence is TGTGCCAGTAGAATTACGGGACTGACCTCTGGAAACACCATATATTTT. Translating gives CASRITGLTSGNTIYF. The chain uses TRBV19 and TRBJ1-3; TRBD1 might be the D (5 bases). CDR1 and CDR2 (germline): LNHDA, SQIVND (reference sequence). Between the trimmed V and J ends, which lost 6 bases and 0 bases, there was a span of 15 bases. CDR3 length: 16 amino acids. Based on the CDR3 plus reference TRBV19 and TRBJ1-3, the full variable domain is DGGITQSPKYLFRKEGQNVTLSCEQNLNHDAMYWYRQDPGQGLRLIYYSQIVNDFQKGDIAEGYSVSREKKESFPLTVTSAQKNPTAFYLCASRITGLTSGNTIYFGEGSWLTVV.

In this sample, this clone turned up a few times. This chain joins TRBV2 and TRBJ1-4, with D tentatively TRBD1 (6 bases). Germline V gene lookup returns CDR1 SNHLY and CDR2 FYNNEI. The V end lost 6 bases, the J end lost 3 bases, and 11 bases lay between the germline ends. This CDR3 region has 14 residues. The CDR3 protein is CASRKDSSNEKLFF. CDR3 in DNA: TGTGCCAGCAGGAAGGACAGTTCTAATGAAAAACTGTTTTTT. The full variable domain, in which reference TRBV2 and TRBJ1-4 provide the parts outside the CDR3, is EPEVTQTPSHQVTQMGQEVILRCVPISNHLYFYWYRQILGQKVEFLVSFYNNEISEKSEIFDDQFSVERPDGSNFTLKIRSTKLEDSAMYFCASRKDSSNEKLFFGSGTQLSVL.

The chain couples TRBV5-1 to TRBJ2-2, with D unresolved. The germline gives CDR1 SGHRS, CDR2 YFSETQ. The CDR3 spans 14 residues. The ends were cut back, 2 bases at V and 4 bases at J, with 9 bases in the middle. The CDR3 loop reads CASSFLDVTGELFF. DNA of the CDR3: TGCGCCAGCAGCTTCCTGGATGTCACCGGGGAGCTGTTTTTT.

The rearrangement joins TRBV7-2 to TRBJ2-1, with TRBD2 matching over 11 bases. Trimming at V came to 6 bases and at J to 3 bases, leaving 4 bases not matched to a gene. The CDR3 runs to 15 residues. Germline V lookup: CDR1 SGHTA, CDR2 FQGNSA. CDR3 sequence reads: CASRLTSGVYNEQFF. The CDR3, as DNA: TGTGCCAGCAGGCTGACTAGCGGGGTCTACAATGAGCAGTTCTTC.

This clone has only a few counts. The chain joins TRBV5-1 to TRBJ2-5; D is unresolved. The J call is in doubt because the DNA end fits TRBJ2-7 better. Germline-derived CDR1 and CDR2 are SGHRS and YFSETQ. There are 14 residues in the CDR3. As DNA, the CDR3 is TGCGCCAGCAGCCTCAGGTTCGACTCCTACGAGCAGTACTTC. Translating gives CASSLRFDSYEQYF.

This rearrangement joins TRBV7-2 to TRBJ2-5; 7 positions agree with TRBD2. The junction had 4 bases not matched to a gene; V was cut back by 0 bases and J by 6 bases. Germline CDR1 is SGHTA and CDR2 is FQGNSA. CDR3 length: 14 residues. The DNA of the CDR3 is TGTGCCAGCAGCTTAGCGGGAGGGCCGCAGACCCAGTACTTC. Its protein product is CASSLAGGPQTQYF.

V is TRBV28 and J is TRBJ1-1; D unclear. The germline V gene has CDR1 MDHEN and CDR2 SYDVKM. The CDR3 consists of 15 residues. Trimming removed 3 bases at V and 0 bases at J, with 11 bases between. The DNA for the CDR3 is TGTGCCAGCAGTTTTAAACGGCTGGTGAACACTGAAGCTTTCTTT. Its protein is CASSFKRLVNTEAFF.

This clone was detected a few times. The chain recombines TRBV28 with TRBJ1-2; TRBD1 matches at 9 bases. Germline loops: CDR1 MDHEN, CDR2 SYDVKM. J was trimmed by 5 bases and V by 4 bases; bases with no gene match: 2. The CDR3 is 13 residues long. The DNA for the CDR3 is TGTGCCAGCAGTTCGGGACAGGGATATGGCTACACCTTC. Amino acids: CASSSGQGYGYTF.

This clone has only a few counts. The gene calls are TRBV4-1 and TRBJ1-4; D remains ambiguous. CDR3 length: 12 amino acids. CDR1 and CDR2 from the germline V gene are MGHRA and YSYEKL. The V gene lost 3 bases and the J gene lost 7 bases, with 6 bases spanning the gap. In nucleotides, the CDR3 is TGCGCCAGCAGCCAGATAGGTGAAAAACTGTTTTTT. This translates into CASSQIGEKLFF.

The chain employs TRBV25-1 and TRBJ2-7; TRBD1 aligns across 8 bases. J lost 0 bases, V lost 4 bases, and 2 bases had no gene match. The length of the CDR3 is 14 residues. Germline V gene sequence: CDR1 MGHDK, CDR2 SYGVNS. The CDR3, as DNA: TGTGCCAGCAGTGTTACAGGGGGCTCCTACGAGCAGTACTTC. It encodes CASSVTGGSYEQYF.

This clone appeared a few times. J is TRBJ1-4 and V is TRBV19; D may be TRBD1 (5 bases). V was clipped by 10 bases and J by 12 bases, with 21 bases between them. The germline V gene has CDR1 LNHDA and CDR2 SQIVND (reference sequence). CDR3 length: 13 residues. The DNA of the CDR3 is TGTGCCACTCAACCTCCGGGACGGGTGGAACTGTTTTTT. As protein: CATQPPGRVELFF. Complete variable domain (other parts from reference TRBV19 and TRBJ1-4): DGGITQSPKYLFRKEGQNVTLSCEQNLNHDAMYWYRQDPGQGLRLIYYSQIVNDFQKGDIAEGYSVSREKKESFPLTVTSAQKNPTAFYLCATQPPGRVELFFGSGTQLSVL.

The chain couples TRBV30 to TRBJ1-1; 10 bases agree with TRBD1. This CDR3 comprises 14 residues. Germline trimming cut 3 bases from V and 3 bases from J; bases unmatched to any gene: 4. Looked up from germline, CDR1 is GTSNPN and CDR2 is SVGIG (reference sequence). In DNA form, the CDR3 reads TGTGCCTGGAGCGTAGGACAGGGGGACACTGAAGCTTTCTTT. This encodes CAWSVGQGDTEAFF.

This clone was counted a few times. The chain uses TRBV20-1 and TRBJ1-1; D is ambiguous. Germline values: CDR1 DFQATT, CDR2 SNEGSKA (reference sequence). The ends were cut back, 6 bases at V and 11 bases at J, with 13 bases in the middle. This CDR3 region has 10 residues. CDR3 in amino acids: CSAGMGAAFF. Written as DNA, the CDR3 is TGCAGTGCCGGGATGGGTGCGGCTTTCTTT.

CDR3 in amino acids: CASSSRDNSPLHF. Here the CDR3 DNA reads TGCGCCAGCAGCTCCCGTGATAATTCACCCCTCCACTTT. The chain uses TRBV5-1 and TRBJ1-6; D remains ambiguous. CDR1 is SGHRS and CDR2 is YFSETQ in the germline V gene. There are 13 residues in the CDR3. Trimming shortened V by 3 bases and J by 5 bases, and 6 bases separated the two germline ends.

The CDR3, as DNA: TGTGCCAGCCTTCCCCCGTCAGGGGACCAGCAGTTCTTC. Its protein product is CASLPPSGDQQFF. The chain couples TRBV2 to TRBJ2-1; D is possibly TRBD1 (6 bases). This CDR3 region has 13 residues. The V end lost 8 bases, the J end lost 11 bases, and 19 bases lay between the germline ends. Germline CDR1 reads SNHLY; CDR2 reads FYNNEI.

The chain links TRBV5-6 to TRBJ2-3; TRBD2 agrees at 7 bases. CDR3 length: 13 residues. Per germline, CDR1 SGHDT and CDR2 YYEEEE. Trimming cost V 4 bases and J 9 bases; bases outside gene matches: 8. The CDR3 loop is CASSAELARTQYF. DNA of the CDR3: TGTGCCAGCAGCGCCGAACTAGCGCGCACGCAGTATTTT.

This sequence joins TRBV5-1 and TRBJ1-1; D not resolved. CDR1 and CDR2 (germline): SGHRS, YFSETQ. CDR3 length: 13 residues. Trimming cost V 3 bases and J 7 bases, with 13 bases left between them. CDR3 sequence reads: CASSSYPGLEAFF. CDR3 coding DNA: TGCGCCAGCAGCTCCTATCCCGGGCTTGAAGCTTTCTTT.

This clone was detected a few times. The rearrangement links TRBV30 to TRBJ1-1; the D is unclear. This CDR3 comprises 12 residues. Deletions cut 3 bases from V and 6 bases from J, with 11 bases between. Per germline, CDR1 GTSNPN and CDR2 SVGIG (reference sequence). The DNA of the CDR3 is TGTGCCTGGAGGGTCAGTCGGTCTGAAGCTTTCTTT. It is translated as CAWRVSRSEAFF.

Relative to its sample, this clone is medium-sized. V is TRBV27 and J is TRBJ2-3; a possible D gene is TRBD1 (6 bases). The V end lost 6 bases, the J end lost 2 bases, and 15 bases lay between the germline ends. CDR1 is MNHEY and CDR2 is SMNVEV in the germline V gene (reference sequence). The CDR3 is 15 residues long. The CDR3 DNA reads as TGTGCCAGCAGGCCACAGGGCCGGACCACAGATACGCAGTATTTT. Translated: CASRPQGRTTDTQYF.

The rearrangement joins TRBV7-9 to TRBJ1-2; possibly TRBD1 for D (5 bases). The germline gives CDR1 SEHNR, CDR2 FQNEAQ (reference sequence). The V and J ends lost 5 bases and 3 bases respectively, with 13 bases between them. The CDR3 has 14 amino acids. This chain's CDR3 is CASSPTGGDYGYTF. The CDR3 DNA reads as TGTGCCAGCAGCCCTACGGGGGGTGACTATGGCTACACCTTC.

This rearrangement joins TRBV11-2 to TRBJ2-2, with TRBD1 identical over 8 bases. There are 18 residues in the CDR3. With 1 base clipped from V and 2 bases from J, the junction kept 9 bases outside the gene matches. Germline V gene lookup returns CDR1 SGHAT and CDR2 FQNNGV. The CDR3 reads CASSLGSAGQVNTGELFF. As DNA, the CDR3 is TGTGCCAGCAGCTTAGGTTCGGCGGGACAGGTTAACACCGGGGAGCTGTTTTTT.

This rearrangement joins TRBV6-5 to TRBJ2-3; no clear D gene. The CDR3 covers 12 residues. With 5 bases removed from V and 6 bases from J, the gap between germline ends came to 9 bases. Germline CDR1 MNHEY, CDR2 SVGAGI. The CDR3 DNA sequence: TGTGCCAGCAGTCCTAGGCGGGATACGCAGTATTTT. This translates into CASSPRRDTQYF.

J is TRBJ2-3 and V is TRBV7-9; TRBD1 aligns across 8 bases. In germline, CDR1 is SEHNR, CDR2 FQNEAQ (reference sequence). The length of the CDR3 is 15 residues. V lost 5 bases to trimming and J lost 5 bases; unmatched junction nucleotides: 9. CDR3 DNA sequence: TGTGCCAGCAGCCCCGGACAGGGACGGGAAGATACGCAGTATTTT. The encoded protein is CASSPGQGREDTQYF. The full variable domain, in which reference TRBV7-9 and TRBJ2-3 provide the parts outside the CDR3, is DTGVSQNPRHKITKRGQNVTFRCDPISEHNRLYWYRQTLGQGPEFLTYFQNEAQLEKSRLLSDRFSAERPKGSFSTLEIQRTEQGDSAMYLCASSPGQGREDTQYFGPGTRLTVL.